The source of this TCR beta chain is a study of spatial heterogeneity in lung cancer. Study-wide context: Consistently, beta-chain sequences turned up in larger numbers than alpha-chain sequences did. On average, each unique TCR and UMI combination appeared more than ten times in raw reads.

This clonotype was detected ten times or more. Time point here: sample taken at primary tumor resection. Whole RNA from tumor, nontumor lung or frozen PBMC was sequenced unsorted. Germline loops: CDR1 SGHVS, CDR2 FNYEAQ. V was pared by 5 bases and J by 3 bases, with 10 bases between. The CDR3 contains 14 residues. TCRdb re-analysed the 5' RACE reads in MiXCR, keeping a single row per CDR3 protein. Of about 39,000 distinct CDR3 sequences in the sample, 3.1% were seen once. This receptor was taken from a male donor with early-stage non-small cell lung cancer. The rearrangement joins TRBV7-6 to TRBJ1-4; possibly TRBD1 for D (6 bases). The sample consisted of normal lung tissue next to the tumor, taken at surgery. The CDR3 bases are TGTGCCAGCAGCAAAGGGGGGGCTAATGAAAAACTGTTTTTT. It is translated as CASSKGGANEKLFF.